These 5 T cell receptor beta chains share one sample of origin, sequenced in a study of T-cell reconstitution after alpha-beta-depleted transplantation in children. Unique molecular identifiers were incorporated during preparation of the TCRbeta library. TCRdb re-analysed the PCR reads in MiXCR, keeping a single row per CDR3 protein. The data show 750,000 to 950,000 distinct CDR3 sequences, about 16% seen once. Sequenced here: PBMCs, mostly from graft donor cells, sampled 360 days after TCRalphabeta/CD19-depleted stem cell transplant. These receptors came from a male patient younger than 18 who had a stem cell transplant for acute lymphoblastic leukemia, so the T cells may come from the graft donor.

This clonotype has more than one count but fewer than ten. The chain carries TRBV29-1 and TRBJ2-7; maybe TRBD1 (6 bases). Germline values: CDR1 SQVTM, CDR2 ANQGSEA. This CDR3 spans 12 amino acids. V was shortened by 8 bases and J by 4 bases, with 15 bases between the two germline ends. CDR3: CSTRQEPYEQYF. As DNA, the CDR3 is TGCAGCACCAGACAGGAACCTTACGAGCAGTACTTC.

The DNA for the CDR3 is TGTGCCAGCAGCCAAGATTGGTTGACAGGGGGCGGGGATGAGCAGTTCTTC. This codes for CASSQDWLTGGGDEQFF. This chain uses TRBV4-2 with TRBJ2-1; 10 nucleotides line up with TRBD1. Germline V gives CDR1 LGHNA, CDR2 YNFKEQ. J gave up 8 bases and V 0 bases, and 10 bases lay outside the gene matches. The CDR3 loop spans 17 amino acids.

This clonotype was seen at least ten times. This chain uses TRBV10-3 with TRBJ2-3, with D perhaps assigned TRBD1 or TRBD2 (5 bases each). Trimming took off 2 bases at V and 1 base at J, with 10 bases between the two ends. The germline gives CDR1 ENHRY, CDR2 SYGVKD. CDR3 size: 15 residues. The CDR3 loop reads CAISEGGRGTDTQYF. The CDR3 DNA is TGTGCCATCAGTGAGGGGGGACGAGGCACAGATACGCAGTATTTT.

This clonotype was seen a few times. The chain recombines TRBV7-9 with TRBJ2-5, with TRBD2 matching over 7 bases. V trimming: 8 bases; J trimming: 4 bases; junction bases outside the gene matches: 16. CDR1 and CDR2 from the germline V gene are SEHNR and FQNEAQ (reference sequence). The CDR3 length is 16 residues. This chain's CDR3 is CASCPSLGGSRETQYF. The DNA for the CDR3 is TGTGCCAGCTGCCCTTCCCTGGGCGGGAGTCGAGAGACCCAGTACTTC. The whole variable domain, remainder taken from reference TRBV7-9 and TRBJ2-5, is DTGVSQNPRHKITKRGQNVTFRCDPISEHNRLYWYRQTLGQGPEFLTYFQNEAQLEKSRLLSDRFSAERPKGSFSTLEIQRTEQGDSAMYLCASCPSLGGSRETQYFGPGTRLLVL.

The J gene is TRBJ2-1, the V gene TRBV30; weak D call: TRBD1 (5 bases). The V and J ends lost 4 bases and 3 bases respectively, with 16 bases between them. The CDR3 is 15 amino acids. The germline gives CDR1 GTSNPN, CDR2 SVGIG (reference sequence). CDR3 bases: TGTGCCTGGAAGTCAGGGCCGAGATTCTACAATGAGCAGTTCTTC. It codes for CAWKSGPRFYNEQFF.